This entry lists 22 T cell receptor beta chains sequenced from one sample in a study of cytomegalovirus exposure and HLA in healthy donors. PCR used 60 Vbeta primers and 13 Jbeta primers. Produced via immunoSEQ multiplex PCR; TCRdb's table is partial and in-frame only. The data hold some 100,000 clones, with approximately 70% observed a single time. Sample: PBMCs. The receptors shown here come from a woman under 30 in good health and CMV-seropositive.

This chain links TRBV28 with TRBJ1-1; TRBD1 matches 8 bases. The trim removed 5 bases at V and 4 bases at J, leaving 15 bases unmatched. Germline-derived CDR1 and CDR2 are MDHEN and SYDVKM. The CDR3 is made up of 17 amino acids. The chain's CDR3 is CASSEYWQGAKGTEAFF. In DNA form, the CDR3 reads TGTGCCAGCAGTGAATATTGGCAGGGGGCTAAAGGCACTGAAGCTTTCTTT.

This chain joins TRBV6-1 and TRBJ1-5, with TRBD1 matching over 9 bases. Germline V gives CDR1 MNHNS, CDR2 SASEGT. V gave up 8 bases and J gave up 4 bases; unmatched junction bases: 6. CDR3 length: 14 amino acids. The CDR3: CASGAGTGNQPQHF. CDR3 nucleotides: TGTGCCAGCGGAGCCGGGACAGGGAATCAGCCCCAGCATTTT.

The V call is TRBV18, the J call TRBJ2-3; D might be TRBD2 (6 bases). The germline V gene encodes CDR1 KGHSH and CDR2 LQKENI. Deletions cut 4 bases from V and 0 bases from J, with 17 bases between. The CDR3 covers 17 residues. The CDR3 loop is CASSRLVAASSTDTQYF. The CDR3 region has the DNA TGTGCCAGCTCACGCTTAGTAGCGGCCTCTAGCACAGATACGCAGTATTTT.

J is TRBJ1-1 and V is TRBV11-1, with D unresolved. The CDR3 has 13 residues. Per germline, CDR1 SGHAT and CDR2 FQDESV (reference sequence). V was shortened by 1 base and J by 1 base, with 4 bases between the two germline ends. As DNA, the CDR3 is TGTGCCAGCAGCTTAGACAGGAACACTGAAGCTTTCTTT. Translating it yields CASSLDRNTEAFF. Filled out from reference TRBV11-1 and TRBJ1-1, the complete variable domain reads EAEVAQSPRYKITEKSQAVAFWCDPISGHATLYWYRQILGQGPELLVQFQDESVVDDSQLPKDRFSAERLKGVDSTLKIQPAELGDSAMYLCASSLDRNTEAFFGQGTRLTVV.

This clone was recorded a few times. The rearrangement links TRBV27 to TRBJ2-2; D not certain. Trimming removed 2 bases from V and 6 bases from J, with 4 bases in between. Germline CDR1 reads MNHEY; CDR2 reads SMNVEV (reference sequence). CDR3 length: 12 amino acids. Written as DNA, the CDR3 is TGTGCCAGCAGTTTACAATCCGGGGAGCTGTTTTTT. Protein sequence: CASSLQSGELFF.

The chain links TRBV30 to TRBJ1-3; TRBD1 agrees at 8 bases. Germline-derived CDR1 and CDR2 are GTSNPN and SVGIG (reference sequence). The V segment lost 0 bases and the J segment 2 bases; nucleotides outside the gene matches: 12. The CDR3 totals 18 residues. CDR3: CAWSVSRYTGGAGNTIYF. CDR3 in DNA: TGTGCCTGGAGTGTATCCCGGTACACAGGGGGTGCTGGAAACACCATATATTTT.

This clone was seen just once. This chain links TRBV27 with TRBJ2-2, with 8 bases that match TRBD1. Trimming at V came to 5 bases and at J to 0 bases, leaving 8 bases not matched to a gene. CDR3 length: 17 amino acids. Per germline, CDR1 MNHEY and CDR2 SMNVEV (reference sequence). The DNA for the CDR3 is TGTGCCAGCAGTCTCCTAGGACAGGGCGCGAACACCGGGGAGCTGTTTTTT. Translation: CASSLLGQGANTGELFF.

As concerns this clone: The sample carries other DNA sequences with the same CDR3. This chain uses TRBV6-5 with TRBJ2-1; 10 bases are a match to TRBD1. V lost 3 bases and J lost 8; bases outside the gene matches: 4. From germline, CDR1 is MNHEY and CDR2 SVGAGI. The CDR3 is 14 residues long. This CDR3 is CASSYRDRGDEQFF. CDR3 nucleotide sequence: TGTGCCAGCAGTTATCGGGACAGGGGCGATGAGCAGTTCTTC.

The chain couples TRBV5-1 to TRBJ2-5; D not certain. Trimming stripped 0 bases from V and 1 base from J, with 10 bases between. This CDR3 has 15 amino acids. Germline CDR1 and CDR2: SGHRS and YFSETQ. The CDR3 sequence: CASSLAVSFQETQYF. CDR3 DNA sequence: TGCGCCAGCAGCTTGGCGGTTTCTTTCCAAGAGACCCAGTACTTC.

This chain uses TRBV6-6 with TRBJ2-5; possible D gene TRBD1, 6 bases. The V gene lost 4 bases and the J gene lost 4 bases, with 13 bases spanning the gap. The CDR3 sequence is 14 residues long. Germline-derived CDR1 and CDR2 are MNHNY and SVGAGI (reference sequence). CDR3 residues: CASSFAGVAETQYF. The CDR3 coding sequence is TGTGCCAGCAGTTTCGCAGGGGTGGCAGAGACCCAGTACTTC.

The rearrangement joins TRBV2 to TRBJ2-2, with TRBD2 matching 10 bases. The germline CDR1 and CDR2 sequences are SNHLY and FYNNEI. With 7 bases clipped from V and 7 bases from J, the junction kept 12 bases outside the gene matches. The CDR3 sequence is 16 residues long. The DNA of the CDR3 is TGTGCCAGCACCAGGACTAGCGGAGCAAATGGCGGGGAGCTGTTTTTT. This encodes CASTRTSGANGGELFF.

J is TRBJ2-1 and V is TRBV30; D remains ambiguous. Germline V lookup: CDR1 GTSNPN, CDR2 SVGIG (reference sequence). The CDR3 spans 14 residues. V lost 3 bases and J lost 6, with 15 bases in between. CDR3 in amino acids: CAWRDGVTGNEQFF. The CDR3 nucleotides are TGTGCCTGGAGAGATGGAGTGACGGGCAATGAGCAGTTCTTC.

The CDR3 nucleotides are TGTGCCAGCAGCCCCCGGACTAGTCTCGATGGCTACAATGAGCAGTTCTTC. Its protein product is CASSPRTSLDGYNEQFF. The J gene is TRBJ2-1, the V gene TRBV9, with 7 bases that match TRBD2. V shed 4 bases and J 3 bases; nucleotides not matched to a gene: 13. The CDR3 contains 17 residues. Germline CDR1 is SGDLS and CDR2 is YYNGEE.

A single count supports this clone. The J gene is TRBJ2-3, the V gene TRBV29-1, with 7 bases matching TRBD1. V dropped 8 bases and J dropped 1; count of bases not matched to a gene: 6. The CDR3 contains 13 residues. The germline CDR1 and CDR2 sequences are SQVTM and ANQGSEA. The CDR3 nucleotides are TGCAGCTCAGGGGGTCCCCGCACAGATACGCAGTATTTT. Protein: CSSGGPRTDTQYF.

V usage is TRBV7-2 and J usage is TRBJ1-5; 12 bases map to TRBD1. V lost 3 bases and J lost 10; bases outside the gene matches: 1. This CDR3 contains 13 residues. The germline V gene encodes CDR1 SGHTA and CDR2 FQGNSA. This CDR3 is CASSLGQGAPQHF. For the CDR3, the DNA is TGTGCCAGCAGCTTGGGACAGGGGGCCCCCCAGCATTTT.

This clone was detected a few times. The rearrangement joins TRBV28 to TRBJ1-3; TRBD1 matches at 7 bases. The germline CDR1 and CDR2 sequences are MDHEN and SYDVKM. The V segment lost 5 bases and the J segment 2 bases; nucleotides outside the gene matches: 6. This CDR3 region has 15 residues. This chain's CDR3 is CASSLTTGAGNTIYF. CDR3 coding DNA: TGTGCCAGCAGTCTAACAACAGGGGCTGGAAACACCATATATTTT.

The chain recombines TRBV6-5 with TRBJ2-7, with 7 bases lining up with TRBD1. This CDR3 has 15 amino acids. The V segment lost 5 bases and the J segment 5 bases; nucleotides outside the gene matches: 12. CDR1 and CDR2 (germline): MNHEY, SVGAGI. CDR3 DNA: TGTGCCAGCAGTCGAAAGACAGGGTTTGGGAACGAGCAGTACTTC. It specifies CASSRKTGFGNEQYF.

In DNA form, the CDR3 reads TGTGCCAGCAGTTTCTCGGGGTATGAGCAGTTCTTC. The encoded protein is CASSFSGYEQFF. The chain joins TRBV27 to TRBJ2-1; D is perhaps TRBD2 (5 bases). The CDR3 loop spans 12 amino acids. Germline V gene data show CDR1 as MNHEY and CDR2 as SMNVEV (reference sequence). V lost 3 bases and J 8 bases, leaving 8 bases between the germline ends.

This clone appeared a few times. The V gene is TRBV6-1, the J gene TRBJ1-1, with D unresolved. The germline V and J ends were trimmed by 6 bases and 1 base, with 9 bases remaining between them. This CDR3 spans 13 amino acids. Germline CDR1 is MNHNS and CDR2 is SASEGT. DNA for the CDR3: TGTGCCAGCAGGGCCAGACAGAACACTGAAGCTTTCTTT. It encodes CASRARQNTEAFF.

The chain recombines TRBV11-3 with TRBJ2-5; the D is unclear. V gave up 1 base and J gave up 2 bases, with 11 bases separating them. The CDR3 is made up of 15 amino acids. Germline CDR1 is SGHNT and CDR2 is YENEEA. CDR3: CASSLGAGQQETQYF. DNA of the CDR3: TGTGCCAGCAGCTTAGGGGCAGGTCAGCAAGAGACCCAGTACTTC.

The chain is built from TRBV20-1 and TRBJ2-5, with no clear D. CDR1 and CDR2 from the germline V gene are DFQATT and SNEGSKA (reference sequence). CDR3 size: 11 residues. V gave up 3 bases and J gave up 4 bases, with 6 bases separating them. The DNA of the CDR3 is TGCAGTGCTAGTCCCGGAGAGACCCAGTACTTC. It codes for CSASPGETQYF.

This clone has just a few counts. The genes are TRBV7-9 and TRBJ2-2; D perhaps matches TRBD1 (6 bases). The V gene's germline CDR1 is SEHNR and CDR2 FQNEAQ (reference sequence). Trimming took off 3 bases at V and 3 bases at J, with 11 bases between the two ends. There are 15 residues in the CDR3. For the CDR3, the DNA is TGTGCCAGCAGCTTTGTCAGGGGAGACACCGGGGAGCTGTTTTTT. Amino acids: CASSFVRGDTGELFF.